The subject of this entry is one T cell receptor beta chain. A J-beta primer mix and a sample-barcoded 5' primer were used in a second PCR of about 7 to 12 cycles. TCRdb used MiXCR to reprocess the 5' RACE reads, holding one entry per CDR3 protein. The data contain some 790,000 distinct CDR3 sequences, 29% of them singletons. This sample is drawn from a study of blood T cells in healthy people across ages. The sequenced sample consisted of blood. The sequence was collected from a woman at least 80 years old in good health.

CDR3 protein: CASSGRTSGAADTQYF. CDR3 DNA: TGTGCCAGTAGTGGACGGACTAGCGGGGCGGCAGATACGCAGTATTTT. The chain has TRBV19 and TRBJ2-3; 12 bases are shared with TRBD2. Germline CDR1 reads LNHDA; CDR2 reads SQIVND (reference sequence). V dropped 5 bases and J dropped 4; count of bases not matched to a gene: 7. The CDR3 spans 16 residues.